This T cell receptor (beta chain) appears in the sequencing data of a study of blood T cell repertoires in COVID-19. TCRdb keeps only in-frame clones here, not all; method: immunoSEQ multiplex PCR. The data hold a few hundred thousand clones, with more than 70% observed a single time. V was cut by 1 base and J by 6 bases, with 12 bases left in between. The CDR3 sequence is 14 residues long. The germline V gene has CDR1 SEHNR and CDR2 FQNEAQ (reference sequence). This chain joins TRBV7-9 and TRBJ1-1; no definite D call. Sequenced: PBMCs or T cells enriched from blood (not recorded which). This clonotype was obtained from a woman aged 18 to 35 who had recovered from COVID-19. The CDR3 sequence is CASSLVIGRPEAFF. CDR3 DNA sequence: TGTGCCAGCAGCTTAGTCATAGGGAGGCCTGAAGCTTTCTTT.